These 30 T cell receptor beta chains share one sample of origin, sequenced in a study of PD-1 blockade in classical Hodgkin lymphoma (dated by TCRdb to about 2020). Receptor amplification or capture employed the immunoSEQ multiplex PCR assay. This immuneACCESS table, as held by TCRdb, lists in-frame sequences with V and J called but not all clones. Of the missing ones, under half trace to an unresolved V gene in checked studies; the others have no known cause. In all, the sample holds some 30,000 clones, and around 90% of those were seen once. Clones ranked in the top ten supply roughly 0.31% of the sample. Sample time point, as interpreted from the label and publication: cycle 4 day 1 (C4D1), after 6 weeks of nivolumab. Relapse after autologous stem cell transplantation had occurred in all trial patients, and cohorts A, B and C were distinguished by prior brentuximab vedotin exposure. A Miltenyi CD4+ T cell isolation kit was used for magnetic negative selection to purify CD4+ T cells from thawed PBMCs.

The sequencing here drew on CD4+ T cells from blood, taken before the fourth cycle of nivolumab. Source of these receptors: a human donor with classical Hodgkin lymphoma.

V gene TRBV9 combines with J gene TRBJ1-3, with 8 bases that match TRBD1. Unmatched junction bases numbered 3, after V lost 3 bases and J lost 1 base. The CDR3 has 15 residues. CDR1 is SGDLS and CDR2 is YYNGEE in the germline V gene. The CDR3: CASSARQGSGNTIYF. As DNA, the CDR3 is TGTGCCAGCAGCGCCAGACAGGGGTCTGGAAACACCATATATTTT.

The chain carries TRBV10-3 and TRBJ1-1; D call uncertain. The V gene lost 2 bases and the J gene lost 8 bases, with 12 bases spanning the gap. Germline V lookup: CDR1 ENHRY, CDR2 SYGVKD. CDR3 length: 13 residues. CDR3 coding DNA: TGTGCCATCAGTGAGGGGAGGGCGAGGGAAGCTTTCTTT. Translating gives CAISEGRAREAFF.

This chain connects TRBV7-9 to TRBJ1-5; 7 nucleotides align to TRBD1. CDR1 is SEHNR and CDR2 is FQNEAQ in the germline V gene (reference sequence). CDR3 length equals 18 residues. After removal of 2 bases from V and 2 bases from J, the junction contained 12 bases not matched to a gene. CDR3 amino acids: CASSLYFGVDRGNQPQHF. CDR3 bases: TGTGCCAGCAGCTTATATTTTGGGGTAGACAGGGGCAATCAGCCCCAGCATTTT.

The chain couples TRBV9 to TRBJ2-7; D could derive from TRBD1 or TRBD2 (5 bases each). The CDR3 runs to 15 residues. Germline values: CDR1 SGDLS, CDR2 YYNGEE. The V gene lost 0 bases and the J gene lost 3 bases, with 13 bases spanning the gap. The CDR3 here is CASSVAWGSGYEQYF. CDR3 sequence (DNA): TGTGCCAGCAGCGTAGCTTGGGGGTCAGGCTACGAGCAGTACTTC. Looking up the rest from reference TRBV9 and TRBJ2-7 gives the full variable domain: DSGVTQTPKHLITATGQRVTLRCSPRSGDLSVYWYQQSLDQGLQFLIQYYNGEERAKGNILERFSAQQFPDLHSELNLSSLELGDSALYFCASSVAWGSGYEQYFGPGTRLTVT.

The J gene is TRBJ2-1, the V gene TRBV28; TRBD1 might be the D (6 bases). CDR3 length equals 14 residues. Germline loops: CDR1 MDHEN, CDR2 SYDVKM. V gave up 5 bases and J gave up 6 bases, with 14 bases separating them. Here the CDR3 DNA reads TGTGCCAGCAGTCAGGGACACAAGATCAATGAGCAGTTCTTC. This encodes CASSQGHKINEQFF.

The rearrangement joins TRBV7-2 to TRBJ2-2; unclear D gene. The germline V gene encodes CDR1 SGHTA and CDR2 FQGNSA. The CDR3 runs to 16 residues. V was clipped by 4 bases and J by 4 bases, with 16 bases between them. This CDR3 is CASSWSPGWTTGELFF. Written as DNA, the CDR3 is TGTGCCAGCAGCTGGTCGCCAGGTTGGACCACCGGGGAGCTGTTTTTT. Complete variable domain (other parts from reference TRBV7-2 and TRBJ2-2): GAGVSQSPSNKVTEKGKDVELRCDPISGHTALYWYRQSLGQGLEFLIYFQGNSAPDKSGLPSDRFSAERTGGSVSTLTIQRTQQEDSAVYLCASSWSPGWTTGELFFGEGSRLTVL.

CDR3 in amino acids: CASKTGAGETYEQYF. As DNA, the CDR3 is TGTGCCAGCAAGACGGGGGCGGGAGAGACCTACGAGCAGTACTTC. The chain uses TRBV27 and TRBJ2-7, with D perhaps TRBD2 (7 bases). Germline CDR1 and CDR2: MNHEY and SMNVEV (reference sequence). The CDR3 length is 15 residues. V lost 7 bases and J 2 bases, leaving 18 bases between the germline ends.

The chain joins TRBV11-2 to TRBJ2-3, with D possibly being TRBD2 (6 bases). Per the germline V gene, CDR1 is SGHAT and CDR2 is FQNNGV. The CDR3 extends over 16 amino acids. V was shortened by 1 base and J by 0 bases, with 11 bases between the two germline ends. The CDR3 DNA follows: TGTGCCAGCAGCTTAGGTCTAGCGTATAGCACAGATACGCAGTATTTT. This codes for CASSLGLAYSTDTQYF.

This rearrangement joins TRBV6-5 to TRBJ2-7; D not certain. This CDR3 has 11 amino acids. V was clipped by 5 bases and J by 6 bases, with 8 bases between them. Germline loops: CDR1 MNHEY, CDR2 SVGAGI. CDR3 DNA: TGTGCCAGCAGTATATCGGGCGAGCAGTACTTC. Its translation is CASSISGEQYF.

This clone was picked up one time. V usage is TRBV28 and J usage is TRBJ1-5; 11 nucleotides line up with TRBD1. This CDR3 has 16 amino acids. Germline V gene lookup returns CDR1 MDHEN and CDR2 SYDVKM. V lost 4 bases, J lost 0 bases, and 2 bases stayed unmatched. The CDR3 sequence: CASSSGQGGSNQPQHF. CDR3 DNA sequence: TGTGCCAGCAGTTCGGGACAGGGGGGTAGCAATCAGCCCCAGCATTTT.

This chain connects TRBV28 to TRBJ2-2; tentatively, D is TRBD1 or TRBD2 (5 bases each). This CDR3 has 15 residues. Germline V gene sequence: CDR1 MDHEN, CDR2 SYDVKM. V lost 7 bases to trimming and J lost 1 base, with 13 bases between them. CDR3 residues: CASKEGSLNTGELFF. For the CDR3, the DNA is TGTGCCAGCAAAGAGGGGAGTTTGAACACCGGGGAGCTGTTTTTT.

The V gene is TRBV30, the J gene TRBJ1-1, with D maybe TRBD1 (5 bases). The CDR3 covers 13 residues. The germline gives CDR1 GTSNPN, CDR2 SVGIG (reference sequence). V dropped 5 bases and J dropped 3 bases, with 13 bases sitting between them. The chain's CDR3 is CAWLWRGDTEAFF. CDR3 bases: TGTGCCTGGCTCTGGAGAGGGGACACTGAAGCTTTCTTT.

The CDR3, as DNA: TGTGCCACCACCTCATTCGGGACAGTCGGCGGCTACACCTTC. This gives the protein CATTSFGTVGGYTF. The chain is built from TRBV28 and TRBJ1-2; 7 nucleotides line up with TRBD1. Trimming removed 10 bases from V and 8 bases from J; junction bases left unmatched: 16. The germline V gene has CDR1 MDHEN and CDR2 SYDVKM. The CDR3 length is 14 residues.

The J gene is TRBJ2-7, the V gene TRBV6-5; D ambiguous. Germline loops: CDR1 MNHEY, CDR2 SVGAGI. V dropped 6 bases and J dropped 3 bases, with 12 bases sitting between them. CDR3 length: 13 amino acids. The CDR3 is CASSPDLNYEQYF. CDR3 nucleotide sequence: TGTGCCAGCAGCCCGGACCTGAACTACGAGCAGTACTTC.

The chain carries TRBV15 and TRBJ2-7; 10 bases are a match to TRBD1. V gave up 3 bases and J gave up 1 base; unmatched junction bases: 0. The V gene's germline CDR1 is LNHNV and CDR2 YYDKDF (reference sequence). The CDR3 sequence is 14 residues long. The chain's CDR3 is CATSRDRGSYEQYF. The CDR3 region has the DNA TGTGCCACCAGCAGGGACAGGGGGTCCTACGAGCAGTACTTC.

The rearrangement uses TRBV28 and TRBJ2-2, with 9 positions matching TRBD2. This CDR3 spans 16 amino acids. Germline loops: CDR1 MDHEN, CDR2 SYDVKM. V lost 2 bases to trimming and J lost 4 bases; unmatched junction nucleotides: 5. CDR3 loop: CASSLHSGSGTGELFF. The CDR3 DNA reads as TGTGCCAGCAGTTTACATAGCGGGAGTGGCACCGGGGAGCTGTTTTTT.

The V and J genes are TRBV7-9 and TRBJ2-7; TRBD1 agrees at 9 bases. Germline CDR1 and CDR2: SEHNR and FQNEAQ (reference sequence). The CDR3 sequence is 17 residues long. The junction had 16 bases not matched to a gene; V was cut back by 5 bases and J by 5 bases. The CDR3 sequence is CASSLGGGGQGYDEQYF. As DNA, the CDR3 is TGTGCCAGCAGCCTGGGAGGGGGAGGACAGGGGTACGACGAGCAGTACTTC.

On this clone: The junction departs from germline at one end; a sequencing error may be responsible. The V call is TRBV6-1, the J call TRBJ2-7; 12 bases fit TRBD2. The CDR3 contains 15 residues. Germline loops: CDR1 MNHNS, CDR2 SASEGT. CDR3 sequence reads: CASREGLAGFYEQYF. The DNA for the CDR3 is TGTGCCAGCAGGGAAGGACTAGCGGGATTCTACGAGCAGTACTTC.

The chain is built from TRBV7-9 and TRBJ1-1, with TRBD1 matching 10 bases. CDR1 SEHNR and CDR2 FQNEAQ come from the germline V gene (reference sequence). Germline trimming cut 1 base from V and 1 base from J; bases unmatched to any gene: 0. The CDR3 extends over 15 amino acids. CDR3 protein: CASSLGDRGNTEAFF. The CDR3 DNA reads TGTGCCAGCAGCTTAGGGGACAGGGGGAACACTGAAGCTTTCTTT.

V and J are TRBV7-8 and TRBJ1-2; tentative D call: TRBD1 (6 bases). Germline lookup yields CDR1 SGHVS and CDR2 FQNEAQ. This CDR3 comprises 15 residues. Trimming cost V 5 bases and J 4 bases, with 17 bases left between them. The DNA of the CDR3 is TGTGCCAGCAGCGACCACACGACAGGAAGCTATGGCTACACCTTC. Its translation is CASSDHTTGSYGYTF. Full variable domain (missing parts from reference TRBV7-8 and TRBJ1-2): GAGVSQSPRYKVAKRGQDVALRCDPISGHVSLFWYQQALGQGPEFLTYFQNEAQLDKSGLPSDRFFAERPEGSVSTLKIQRTQQEDSAVYLCASSDHTTGSYGYTFGSGTRLTVV.

The rearrangement links TRBV11-2 to TRBJ2-3, with 7 nucleotides matching TRBD2. Germline V lookup: CDR1 SGHAT, CDR2 FQNNGV. V gave up 4 bases and J gave up 2 bases; unmatched junction bases: 9. The CDR3 extends over 16 amino acids. The CDR3 spells CASSSGGGRSTDTQYF. Here the CDR3 DNA reads TGTGCCAGCAGCTCCGGTGGCGGGAGATCCACAGATACGCAGTATTTT.

This rearrangement joins TRBV5-1 to TRBJ2-5; 9 bases fit TRBD2. V was clipped by 0 bases and J by 3 bases; unmatched bases: 0. CDR1 is SGHRS and CDR2 is YFSETQ in the germline V gene. The CDR3 loop spans 14 amino acids. The CDR3 DNA follows: TGCGCCAGCAGCTTGGGGACTAGCGAAGAGACCCAGTACTTC. Translated: CASSLGTSEETQYF. Full variable domain (outside the CDR3, taken from reference TRBV5-1 and TRBJ2-5): KAGVTQTPRYLIKTRGQQVTLSCSPISGHRSVSWYQQTPGQGLQFLFEYFSETQRNKGNFPGRFSGRQFSNSRSEMNVSTLELGDSALYLCASSLGTSEETQYFGPGTRLLVL.

This sequence joins TRBV28 and TRBJ1-1; D call uncertain. The germline V gene encodes CDR1 MDHEN and CDR2 SYDVKM. CDR3 length equals 14 residues. V gave up 6 bases and J gave up 1 base, with 12 bases separating them. CDR3 in amino acids: CASRSTEQNTEAFF. The CDR3 DNA follows: TGTGCCAGCAGAAGTACAGAACAGAACACTGAAGCTTTCTTT.

The chain has TRBV18 and TRBJ1-5, with D possibly being TRBD1 (5 bases). V lost 3 bases, J lost 2 bases, and 11 bases lay in between. Looked up from germline, CDR1 is KGHSH and CDR2 is LQKENI. The CDR3 contains 15 residues. CDR3 sequence (DNA): TGTGCCAGCTCACCCCCCGGAGGGGGCAATCAGCCCCAGCATTTT. Its translation is CASSPPGGGNQPQHF. The entire variable domain, with the rest obtained from reference TRBV18 and TRBJ1-5, is as follows: NAGVMQNPRHLVRRRGQEARLRCSPMKGHSHVYWYRQLPEEGLKFMVYLQKENIIDESGMPKERFSAEFPKEGPSILRIQQVVRGDSAAYFCASSPPGGGNQPQHFGDGTRLSIL.

The rearrangement uses TRBV10-1 and TRBJ2-7; unclear D gene. The CDR3 sequence is 15 residues long. Germline V gene lookup returns CDR1 WNHNN and CDR2 SYGVQD (reference sequence). V lost 4 bases and J lost 1, with 14 bases in between. The CDR3 is CASSGGDLWSYEQYF. CDR3 sequence (DNA): TGCGCCAGCAGTGGAGGCGACCTATGGTCCTACGAGCAGTACTTC.

The chain recombines TRBV5-1 with TRBJ2-1; 10 nucleotides line up with TRBD1. J was trimmed by 5 bases and V by 2 bases; bases with no gene match: 4. Germline V CDR1 and CDR2: SGHRS, YFSETQ. CDR3 length: 15 amino acids. CDR3 in amino acids: CASSFRQGAHNEQFF. CDR3 DNA sequence: TGCGCCAGCAGCTTTAGACAGGGGGCCCACAATGAGCAGTTCTTC.

The gene calls are TRBV28 and TRBJ1-5, with D perhaps TRBD1 (5 bases). This CDR3 has 16 amino acids. Germline loops: CDR1 MDHEN, CDR2 SYDVKM. Trimming removed 7 bases at V and 1 base at J, with 17 bases between. The CDR3 DNA follows: TGTGCCAGCACCCCCTGGATAGGGGACAGCAATCAGCCCCAGCATTTT. It specifies CASTPWIGDSNQPQHF.

This clone showed up just a few times. V usage is TRBV29-1 and J usage is TRBJ1-4; D is unresolved. This CDR3 is built from 13 residues. Trimming stripped 7 bases from V and 2 bases from J, with 11 bases between. CDR1 and CDR2 from the germline V gene are SQVTM and ANQGSEA. This CDR3 reads CSGGLSTNEKLFF. The CDR3 coding sequence is TGCAGCGGCGGACTTTCGACTAATGAAAAACTGTTTTTT. The entire variable domain, with the rest obtained from reference TRBV29-1 and TRBJ1-4, is as follows: SAVISQKPSRDICQRGTSLTIQCQVDSQVTMMFWYRQQPGQSLTLIATANQGSEATYESGFVIDKFPISRPNLTFSTLTVSNMSPEDSSIYLCSGGLSTNEKLFFGSGTQLSVL.

This clone was counted only a few times. The V call is TRBV5-4, the J call TRBJ1-2; D not resolved. Between the trimmed V and J ends, which lost 0 bases and 5 bases, there was a span of 8 bases. The CDR3 sequence is 13 residues long. Germline V gene sequence: CDR1 SGHNT, CDR2 YYREEE (reference sequence). The DNA for the CDR3 is TGTGCCAGCAGCTTGGCCGCGTTGTATGGCTACACCTTC. Protein: CASSLAALYGYTF.

V and J are TRBV27 and TRBJ1-2; D unclear. CDR3 size: 15 residues. The V end was cut by 3 bases, the J end by 4 bases, with 15 bases between. Germline-derived CDR1 and CDR2 are MNHEY and SMNVEV (reference sequence). The chain's CDR3 is CASSFLARTSYGYTF. The CDR3 nucleotides read TGTGCCAGCAGTTTTCTGGCGCGGACCTCCTATGGCTACACCTTC.